This T cell receptor beta chain comes out of a study of T cells after yellow fever vaccination. V was cut by 5 bases and J by 0 bases, with 6 bases left in between. Germline lookup yields CDR1 KGHDR and CDR2 SFDVKD. The CDR3 spans 14 residues. 5'RACE template switching produced TCR cDNA carrying a universal primer site and UMIs. TCRdb reprocessed the 5' RACE reads via MiXCR and lists one record per CDR3 protein. Of about 220,000 distinct CDR3 sequences detected, around 3.1% appear once; the ten largest clones hold roughly 3%. The clonotype comes from a man between 18 and 35 years old who received the YFV17D yellow fever vaccine. The chain couples TRBV24-1 to TRBJ2-2; D is unresolved. Sequencing used CD4+ T cells sorted from PBMCs, obtained 10 days after the yellow fever booster vaccination. CDR3 DNA: TGTGCCACCAGTGCCCCGACGAACACCGGGGAGCTGTTTTTT. Protein sequence: CATSAPTNTGELFF.